One and the same sample provided the 13 T cell receptor beta chains below, sequenced in a study of cytomegalovirus exposure and HLA in healthy donors. The PCR used 60 Vbeta and 13 Jbeta primers. Method: immunoSEQ multiplex PCR; TCRdb's copy keeps in-frame clones and lacks some. The profile covers tens of thousands of clones, with 85% to 90% appearing a single time and about 12% taken by the ten largest. Sequencing was performed on PBMCs. Every receptor here comes from a young woman in good health and CMV-seropositive.

Only one count was recorded for this clone. V gene TRBV11-2 combines with J gene TRBJ2-1; TRBD2 matches at 9 bases. CDR1 and CDR2 from the germline V gene are SGHAT and FQNNGV. CDR3 length: 16 residues. The V gene end was trimmed by 1 base and the J gene end by 5 bases; junction bases not matched to a gene: 6. The chain's CDR3 is CASSLAAGGINNEQFF. CDR3 sequence (DNA): TGTGCCAGCAGCTTAGCGGCGGGAGGGATCAACAATGAGCAGTTCTTC.

This chain joins TRBV7-3 and TRBJ2-7; 10 nucleotides align to TRBD2. Trimming cost V 5 bases and J 3 bases; bases outside gene matches: 4. This CDR3 spans 14 amino acids. CDR1 is SGHTA and CDR2 is FQGTGA in the germline V gene. The CDR3 spells CASSRLAGVYEQYF. For the CDR3, the DNA is TGTGCCAGCAGCCGCCTAGCGGGAGTCTACGAGCAGTACTTC.

J is TRBJ1-1 and V is TRBV2; D not certain. The CDR3 runs to 14 residues. Germline V lookup: CDR1 SNHLY, CDR2 FYNNEI. With 7 bases removed from V and 1 base from J, the gap between germline ends came to 13 bases. CDR3 nucleotide sequence: TGTGCCAGCAAAAGGAGAGGTGCGAACACTGAAGCTTTCTTT. It yields the protein CASKRRGANTEAFF.

This chain joins TRBV9 and TRBJ1-1; tentative D call: TRBD1 (5 bases). CDR1 and CDR2 from the germline V gene are SGDLS and YYNGEE. The CDR3 has 15 amino acids. Trimming stripped 6 bases from V and 3 bases from J, with 18 bases between. The CDR3 protein is CASTPLSGQDTEAFF. CDR3 bases: TGTGCCAGCACCCCACTTTCCGGACAAGACACTGAAGCTTTCTTT.

V gene TRBV7-9 combines with J gene TRBJ1-1; no firm D call. V was clipped by 8 bases and J by 2 bases, with 15 bases between them. Germline CDR1 and CDR2: SEHNR and FQNEAQ (reference sequence). The CDR3 sequence is 14 residues long. The CDR3 sequence is CASFRAEGNTEAFF. CDR3 coding DNA: TGTGCCAGCTTCCGGGCCGAGGGAAACACTGAAGCTTTCTTT.

This clone was picked up one time. The chain has TRBV28 and TRBJ2-7; no definite D call. The CDR3 runs 15 residues. V was clipped by 6 bases and J by 0 bases, with 15 bases between them. Germline CDR1 is MDHEN and CDR2 is SYDVKM. The CDR3 coding sequence is TGTGCCAGCAGATTAGGCCCCCGGAGCTCCTACGAGCAGTACTTC. As protein: CASRLGPRSSYEQYF.

The J gene is TRBJ2-7, the V gene TRBV18; a possible D gene is TRBD1 (5 bases). The CDR3 is 12 residues long. V lost 6 bases and J lost 5, with 11 bases in between. CDR1 is KGHSH, CDR2 LQKENI, per germline. CDR3 loop: CASSSQGHEQYF. CDR3 nucleotide sequence: TGTGCCAGCTCTTCGCAGGGTCACGAGCAGTACTTC.

This chain connects TRBV28 to TRBJ2-7; tentative D call: TRBD1 (6 bases). V lost 6 bases and J 3 bases, leaving 15 bases between the germline ends. CDR3 length equals 14 residues. Looked up from germline, CDR1 is MDHEN and CDR2 is SYDVKM. The CDR3: CASSPSTGFYEQYF. The CDR3 coding sequence is TGTGCCAGCAGCCCGTCGACAGGATTCTACGAGCAGTACTTC.

This clone has a single count. The chain employs TRBV28 and TRBJ1-4, with D maybe TRBD1 (6 bases). V shed 4 bases and J shed 0 bases, with 12 bases lying between them. Germline loops: CDR1 MDHEN, CDR2 SYDVKM. The CDR3 consists of 16 residues. CDR3 in DNA: TGTGCCAGCAGTTCCCCTCGGACAGCAACTAATGAAAAACTGTTTTTT. It encodes CASSSPRTATNEKLFF. Looking up the rest from reference TRBV28 and TRBJ1-4 gives the full variable domain: DVKVTQSSRYLVKRTGEKVFLECVQDMDHENMFWYRQDPGLGLRLIYFSYDVKMKEKGDIPEGYSVSREKKERFSLILESASTNQTSMYLCASSSPRTATNEKLFFGSGTQLSVL.

The V gene is TRBV7-2, the J gene TRBJ2-1; 8 bases match TRBD2. The germline gives CDR1 SGHTA, CDR2 FQGNSA. V lost 2 bases to trimming and J lost 7 bases; unmatched junction nucleotides: 7. The CDR3 runs to 15 residues. CDR3: CASSLQAGGGNEQFF. The CDR3 DNA reads TGTGCCAGCAGCTTACAGGCGGGAGGAGGGAATGAGCAGTTCTTC. The entire variable domain, with the rest obtained from reference TRBV7-2 and TRBJ2-1, is as follows: GAGVSQSPSNKVTEKGKDVELRCDPISGHTALYWYRQSLGQGLEFLIYFQGNSAPDKSGLPSDRFSAERTGGSVSTLTIQRTQQEDSAVYLCASSLQAGGGNEQFFGPGTRLTVL.

V and J are TRBV12-2 and TRBJ2-7; the D segment call TRBD2 is taken from the table without a DNA check. TRBV12-2 is a recognized pseudogene. The CDR3 consists of 17 residues. CDR3 nucleotide sequence: TGTGCAAGTCGCTTTCCTTTAAGCGGGAGGCCCTCCTACGAGCAGTACTTC. The encoded protein is CASRFPLSGRPSYEQYF.

J is TRBJ2-3 and V is TRBV4-1; D gene uncertain. V lost 0 bases and J 3 bases, leaving 10 bases between the germline ends. The CDR3 runs to 15 residues. The germline gives CDR1 MGHRA, CDR2 YSYEKL. The CDR3 DNA sequence: TGCGCCAGCAGCCAAGAAAAGGTCGGGACAGATACGCAGTATTTT. Protein: CASSQEKVGTDTQYF.

The rearrangement uses TRBV28 and TRBJ1-2; perhaps TRBD1 as D (5 bases). Germline V CDR1 and CDR2: MDHEN, SYDVKM. This CDR3 spans 13 amino acids. Trimming shortened V by 4 bases and J by 5 bases, and 11 bases separated the two germline ends. This CDR3 reads CASSYDSIYGYTF. As DNA, the CDR3 is TGTGCCAGCAGTTACGACAGTATATATGGCTACACCTTC.